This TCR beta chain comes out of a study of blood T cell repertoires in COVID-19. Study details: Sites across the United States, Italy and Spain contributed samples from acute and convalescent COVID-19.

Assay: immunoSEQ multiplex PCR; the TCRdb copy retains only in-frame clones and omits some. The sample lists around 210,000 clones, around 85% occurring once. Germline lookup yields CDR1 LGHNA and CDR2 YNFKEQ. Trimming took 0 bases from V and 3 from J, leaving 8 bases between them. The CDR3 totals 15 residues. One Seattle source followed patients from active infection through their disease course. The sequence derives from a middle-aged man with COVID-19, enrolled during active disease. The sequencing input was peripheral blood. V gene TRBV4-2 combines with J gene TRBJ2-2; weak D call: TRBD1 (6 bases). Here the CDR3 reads CASSQESGDTGELFF. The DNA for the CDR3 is TGTGCCAGCAGCCAAGAGTCAGGGGACACCGGGGAGCTGTTTTTT.